This is a list of T cell receptor beta chains from one sample in a study of early T cells in non-severe SARS-CoV-2 infection. A single record per CDR3 protein comes from TCRdb applying MiXCR to the 5' RACE reads. The repertoire includes about 62,000 distinct CDR3 sequences, less than 10% of them detected once, and over 0.95% sits in the top ten. Sequencing used whole blood. The source of these receptors is an adult who was a healthcare worker with PCR-confirmed SARS-CoV-2 infection or an uninfected control (not recorded which). CDR3s include the opening cysteine and the closing phenylalanine or tryptophan. The D gene is left open where the match is weak. Where a row states a size, it is once, few, many or the class of an expanded clone; other rows omit it.

size: NA
D: TRBD1
J: TRBJ1-2
V: TRBV6-6
CDR3: CASSYILPGTGARYTF
DNA: TGTGCCAGCAGTTACATCTTACCCGGGACAGGGGCCCGCTACACCTTC

size: few
D: NA
J: TRBJ1-2
V: TRBV6-6
CDR3: CASSPDSYYGYTF
DNA: TGTGCCAGCAGTCCAGACAGTTACTATGGCTACACCTTC

size: few
D: NA
J: TRBJ2-3
V: TRBV5-5
CDR3: CASSLGGPSTDTQYF
DNA: TGTGCCAGCAGCTTGGGAGGACCTAGCACAGATACGCAGTATTTT

size: few
D: TRBD1
J: TRBJ1-1
V: TRBV5-1
CDR3: CASSWGQGNTEAFF
DNA: TGCGCCAGCAGCTGGGGACAGGGGAACACTGAAGCTTTCTTT

size: NA
D: NA
J: TRBJ2-3
V: TRBV29-1
CDR3: CSVGFHADTDTQYF
DNA: TGCAGCGTTGGTTTCCACGCCGACACAGATACGCAGTATTTT

size: NA
D: NA
J: TRBJ1-2
V: TRBV6-2/TRBV6-3
CDR3: CASSQYNYGYTF
DNA: TGTGCCAGCAGCCAATACAACTATGGCTACACCTTC

size: many
D: NA
J: TRBJ2-1
V: TRBV20-1
CDR3: CSAIFGTLKIEQFF
DNA: TGCAGTGCTATCTTCGGGACTCTCAAAATTGAGCAGTTCTTC

size: few
D: TRBD1
J: TRBJ2-1
V: TRBV2
CDR3: CASSRDRGSEQFF
DNA: TGTGCCAGCAGCCGGGACAGGGGTTCAGAGCAGTTCTTC

size: few
D: NA
J: TRBJ1-1
V: TRBV27
CDR3: CASSLGYGMNTEAFF
DNA: TGTGCCAGCAGTTTAGGATATGGGATGAACACTGAAGCTTTCTTT

size: NA
D: NA
J: TRBJ1-2
V: TRBV9
CDR3: CASSVHGSYGYTF
DNA: TGTGCCAGCAGCGTACACGGGAGCTATGGCTACACCTTC

size: few
D: NA
J: TRBJ2-1
V: TRBV12-5
CDR3: CASAPGRGSYNEQFF
DNA: TGTGCTAGTGCCCCAGGGCGGGGCTCCTACAATGAGCAGTTCTTC

size: many
D: NA
J: TRBJ1-4
V: TRBV6-6
CDR3: CASSSPLGEKLFF
DNA: TGTGCCAGCAGTAGCCCCCTAGGTGAAAAACTGTTTTTT

size: NA
D: TRBD1
J: TRBJ1-1
V: TRBV27
CDR3: CASRTTTGVRTEAFF
DNA: TGTGCCAGCAGAACGACCACAGGGGTAAGGACTGAAGCTTTCTTT

size: many
D: NA
J: TRBJ1-5
V: TRBV19
CDR3: CASSIYRVDSNQPQHF
DNA: TGTGCCAGTAGTATATATCGAGTAGATAGCAATCAGCCCCAGCATTTT

size: NA
D: TRBD2
J: TRBJ2-5
V: TRBV11-2
CDR3: CASSPGRGWETQYF
DNA: TGTGCCAGCAGCCCCGGGAGGGGATGGGAGACCCAGTACTTC

size: many
D: TRBD1
J: TRBJ1-2
V: TRBV6-1
CDR3: CASSEDRGLGYTF
DNA: TGTGCCAGCAGTGAGGACAGGGGGCTTGGCTACACCTTC

size: many
D: TRBD2
J: TRBJ2-1
V: TRBV20-1
CDR3: CSARGLAGGQVSNEQFF
DNA: TGCAGTGCTAGAGGACTAGCGGGGGGGCAGGTTTCGAATGAGCAGTTCTTC

size: NA
D: NA
J: TRBJ2-3
V: TRBV7-2
CDR3: CASSPSNTDTQYF
DNA: TGTGCCAGCAGCCCCTCAAACACAGATACGCAGTATTTT

size: NA
D: NA
J: TRBJ1-2
V: TRBV21-1
CDR3: CASSKGSEGQGALVYGYTF
DNA: TGTGCCAGCAGCAAAGGATCAGAAGGGCAGGGGGCGCTCGTTTACGGCTACACCTTC

size: few
D: NA
J: TRBJ1-1
V: TRBV7-9
CDR3: CASSLTGSPFEAFF
DNA: TGTGCCAGCAGCTTAACAGGGTCCCCTTTTGAAGCTTTCTTT

size: many
D: NA
J: TRBJ1-3
V: TRBV30
CDR3: CAWSVVGFGNTIYF
DNA: TGTGCCTGGAGTGTAGTAGGGTTTGGAAACACCATATATTTT

size: NA
D: NA
J: TRBJ2-4
V: TRBV6-1
CDR3: CASSDFRGTLLAKNIQYF
DNA: TGTGCCAGCAGTGATTTCAGGGGGACTCTTCTAGCCAAAAACATTCAGTACTTC

size: few
D: NA
J: TRBJ1-5
V: TRBV12-5
CDR3: CASGLADGSVNQPQHF
DNA: TGTGCTAGTGGCTTAGCGGACGGGAGTGTCAATCAGCCCCAGCATTTT

size: few
D: NA
J: TRBJ1-5
V: TRBV19
CDR3: CASQGRGNQPQHF
DNA: TGTGCCAGCCAGGGACGTGGCAATCAGCCCCAGCATTTT

size: few
D: NA
J: TRBJ1-4
V: TRBV6-5
CDR3: CASRGLVTNEKLFF
DNA: TGTGCCAGCAGGGGCCTAGTAACTAATGAAAAACTGTTTTTT

size: many
D: NA
J: TRBJ1-2
V: TRBV20-1
CDR3: CSARRGRWYGYTF
DNA: TGCAGTGCTCGGAGGGGAAGATGGTATGGCTACACCTTC

size: NA
D: NA
J: TRBJ1-2
V: TRBV18
CDR3: CASSPPGRGLNYGYTF
DNA: TGTGCCAGCTCACCACCGGGACGGGGATTGAACTATGGCTACACCTTC

size: few
D: NA
J: TRBJ2-1
V: TRBV20-1
CDR3: CSARVSQLNEQFF
DNA: TGCAGTGCTAGAGTATCACAGCTCAATGAGCAGTTCTTC

size: few
D: TRBD2
J: TRBJ2-3
V: TRBV7-3
CDR3: CASSSGLAGNTDTQYF
DNA: TGTGCCAGCAGCTCCGGACTAGCGGGGAACACAGATACGCAGTATTTT

size: NA
D: NA
J: TRBJ1-1
V: TRBV4-1
CDR3: CASSQGTPWRSTEAFF
DNA: TGCGCCAGCAGCCAAGGGACACCTTGGAGGAGCACTGAAGCTTTCTTT

size: NA
D: TRBD1
J: TRBJ2-5
V: TRBV27
CDR3: CASRRQGGQGEEETQYF
DNA: TGTGCCAGCAGGAGACAGGGGGGACAGGGGGAGGAAGAGACCCAGTACTTC

size: many
D: TRBD2
J: TRBJ2-3
V: TRBV7-2
CDR3: CASSPALAGGADTQYF
DNA: TGTGCCAGCAGCCCAGCCCTAGCGGGGGGGGCAGATACGCAGTATTTT

size: once
D: TRBD2
J: TRBJ2-2
V: TRBV5-1
CDR3: CASSATSGATTGELFF
DNA: TGCGCCAGCAGCGCGACTAGCGGGGCTACCACCGGGGAGCTGTTTTTT

size: NA
D: TRBD1
J: TRBJ2-1
V: TRBV7-3
CDR3: CASSLWPLGTGPNNEQFF
DNA: TGTGCCAGCAGCCTTTGGCCCTTAGGGACAGGGCCCAACAATGAGCAGTTCTTC

size: few
D: NA
J: TRBJ1-1
V: TRBV10-1
CDR3: CASRQGTLTEAFF
DNA: TGCGCCAGCAGGCAGGGGACCCTAACGGAAGCTTTCTTT

size: NA
D: NA
J: TRBJ1-1
V: TRBV7-2
CDR3: CASSFRNTEAFF
DNA: TGTGCCAGCAGCTTCAGGAACACTGAAGCTTTCTTT

size: few
D: TRBD1
J: TRBJ1-1
V: TRBV7-9
CDR3: CASSGQGTEAFF
DNA: TGTGCCAGCAGCGGACAGGGCACTGAAGCTTTCTTT

size: NA
D: NA
J: TRBJ2-3
V: TRBV10-2
CDR3: CASRGPLASTDTQYF
DNA: TGCGCCAGCAGAGGACCCCTCGCTAGCACAGATACGCAGTATTTT

size: many
D: TRBD1
J: TRBJ1-2
V: TRBV6-6
CDR3: CASRPQGRNYGYTF
DNA: TGTGCCAGCAGACCACAGGGGAGGAACTATGGCTACACCTTC

size: few
D: NA
J: TRBJ2-1
V: TRBV6-5
CDR3: CASSFKALGNEQFF
DNA: TGTGCCAGCAGTTTCAAGGCGCTCGGCAATGAGCAGTTCTTC

size: NA
D: TRBD2
J: TRBJ2-3
V: TRBV19
CDR3: CASSSRGADTQYF
DNA: TGTGCCAGTTCGTCGCGGGGGGCAGATACGCAGTATTTT

size: NA
D: NA
J: TRBJ1-2
V: TRBV14
CDR3: CASSQGRGPFGYTF
DNA: TGTGCCAGCAGCCAAGGCAGAGGGCCCTTCGGCTACACCTTC

size: NA
D: TRBD1
J: TRBJ2-1
V: TRBV5-5
CDR3: CASSSGQGSYNEQFF
DNA: TGTGCCAGCAGCTCGGGACAGGGCTCCTACAATGAGCAGTTCTTC

size: many
D: NA
J: TRBJ1-1
V: TRBV7-6
CDR3: CASSPVGGRSAEAFF
DNA: TGTGCCAGCAGCCCCGTTGGGGGGCGTAGCGCTGAAGCTTTCTTT

size: many
D: NA
J: TRBJ2-5
V: TRBV7-6
CDR3: CASSLWTRETQYF
DNA: TGTGCCAGCAGCTTATGGACAAGAGAGACCCAGTACTTC

size: NA
D: NA
J: TRBJ2-1
V: TRBV20-1
CDR3: CSARRCLDEQFF
DNA: TGCAGTGCCAGACGATGTCTCGATGAGCAGTTCTTC

size: many
D: NA
J: TRBJ1-2
V: TRBV2
CDR3: CAKQGYGYTF
DNA: TGTGCCAAACAGGGCTATGGCTACACCTTC

size: NA
D: NA
J: TRBJ2-1
V: TRBV12-3/TRBV12-4
CDR3: CASSYHEQFF
DNA: TGTGCCAGCAGTTACCATGAGCAGTTCTTC

size: many
D: TRBD1
J: TRBJ2-5
V: TRBV12-3/TRBV12-4
CDR3: CASSLILDHRGVETQYF
DNA: TGTGCCAGCAGTTTGATATTGGACCACAGGGGGGTAGAGACCCAGTACTTC

size: many
D: TRBD1
J: TRBJ2-6
V: TRBV6-5
CDR3: CASSYGTGISGANVLIF
DNA: TGTGCCAGCAGTTACGGGACAGGGATCTCTGGGGCCAACGTCCTGATTTTC

size: many
D: NA
J: TRBJ2-2
V: TRBV7-9
CDR3: CASSNRDTGELFF
DNA: TGTGCCAGCAGTAACAGGGATACCGGGGAGCTGTTTTTT

size: NA
D: NA
J: TRBJ1-2
V: TRBV7-2
CDR3: CASSFQGTDGYTF
DNA: TGTGCCAGCAGCTTCCAGGGGACGGATGGCTACACCTTC

size: NA
D: NA
J: TRBJ1-1
V: TRBV29-1
CDR3: CSVATGTGLTEAFF
DNA: TGCAGCGTCGCCACAGGGACCGGTCTGACTGAAGCTTTCTTT

size: NA
D: NA
J: TRBJ1-1
V: TRBV5-4
CDR3: CASSLEGIGNTEAFF
DNA: TGTGCCAGCAGCTTGGAAGGGATCGGGAATACTGAAGCTTTCTTT

size: NA
D: TRBD1
J: TRBJ1-2
V: TRBV10-3
CDR3: CAISDLGQLANYGYTF
DNA: TGTGCCATCAGTGACTTGGGACAGTTAGCTAACTATGGCTACACCTTC